One sample yielded the 5 T cell receptor beta chains listed below, sequenced in a study of T cells in Graves' hyperthyroidism and ophthalmopathy. The investigators amplified TCR beta CDR3 regions from RNA transcripts. HTBI primers were the set used in a first-round RT-PCR of the TCR CDR3. TCRdb reprocessed the multiplex PCR reads via MiXCR and lists one record per CDR3 protein. The data hold 380,000 or so distinct CDR3 sequences, with about 14% observed a single time. The sequenced sample consisted of blood. These receptors were obtained from a man in his thirties or forties with Graves' hyperthyroidism that later progressed to Graves' ophthalmopathy.

V is TRBV6-2 or TRBV6-3 and J is TRBJ2-1, with 8 bases that match TRBD1. Germline V gives CDR1 MNHEY, CDR2 SVGEGT. The CDR3 sequence is 13 residues long. Trimming took 5 bases from V and 9 from J; bases not matched to a gene: 6. CDR3 nucleotides: TGTGCCAGCAGTGGCCCCACAGGGGGTGAGCAGTTCTTC. Encoded protein: CASSGPTGGEQFF.

This clonotype was found many times. This chain joins TRBV7-9 and TRBJ2-5, with 8 positions matching TRBD1. With V trimmed by 5 bases and J by 3 bases, 5 bases remained unmatched. Per germline, CDR1 SEHNR and CDR2 FQNEAQ (reference sequence). The CDR3 consists of 14 residues. The CDR3 region is CASSLGQEKETQYF. The CDR3 DNA sequence: TGTGCCAGCAGCCTGGGACAGGAAAAAGAGACCCAGTACTTC.

Many counts were recorded for this clonotype. This sequence joins TRBV28 and TRBJ1-5, with TRBD1 matching 7 bases. The germline V gene encodes CDR1 MDHEN and CDR2 SYDVKM. The ends lost 2 bases at V and 6 bases at J; junction bases unmatched: 25. The CDR3 is 21 residues long. The CDR3 nucleotides are TGTGCCAGCAGTTTAAGGGGTCTTGGTATCCGGGACAGAGGGGAAGGTCAGCCCCAGCATTTT. It specifies CASSLRGLGIRDRGEGQPQHF.

This clonotype appeared many times. CDR3 sequence reads: CSVRTDGQTQYF. DNA of the CDR3: TGCAGCGTGAGGACAGACGGACAGACCCAGTACTTC. The chain uses TRBV29-1 and TRBJ2-5; D may be TRBD1 (6 bases). Germline CDR1 is SQVTM and CDR2 is ANQGSEA. V was shortened by 6 bases and J by 6 bases, with 14 bases between the two germline ends. The CDR3 is 12 residues long.

At least ten counts were recorded for this clonotype. This chain connects TRBV7-8 to TRBJ1-2, with 7 bases that match TRBD1. Germline V gives CDR1 SGHVS, CDR2 FQNEAQ. This CDR3 contains 15 residues. Losses at the gene ends were 7 bases for V and 4 bases for J; bases not matched to a gene: 12. CDR3 in amino acids: CASMRGSDRVYGYTF. As DNA, the CDR3 is TGTGCCAGCATGCGTGGGTCTGACAGGGTCTATGGCTACACCTTC. The whole variable domain, filled in from reference TRBV7-8 and TRBJ1-2, reads GAGVSQSPRYKVAKRGQDVALRCDPISGHVSLFWYQQALGQGPEFLTYFQNEAQLDKSGLPSDRFFAERPEGSVSTLKIQRTQQEDSAVYLCASMRGSDRVYGYTFGSGTRLTVV.